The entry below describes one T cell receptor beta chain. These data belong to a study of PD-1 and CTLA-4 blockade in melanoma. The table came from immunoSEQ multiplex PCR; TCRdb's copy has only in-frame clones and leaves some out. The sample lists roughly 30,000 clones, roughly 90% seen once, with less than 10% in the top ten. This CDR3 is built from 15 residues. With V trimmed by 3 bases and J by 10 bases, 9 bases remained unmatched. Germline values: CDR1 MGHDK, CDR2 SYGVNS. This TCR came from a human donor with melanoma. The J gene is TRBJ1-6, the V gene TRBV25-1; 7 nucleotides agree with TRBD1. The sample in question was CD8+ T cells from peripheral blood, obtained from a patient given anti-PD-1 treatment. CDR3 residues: CASSDQTGDRSPLHF. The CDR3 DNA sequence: TGTGCCAGCAGTGATCAAACAGGGGATAGGTCACCCCTCCACTTT.